The text below deals with one T cell receptor beta chain. Its target is not known. V was cut by 4 bases and J by 1 base, with 17 bases left in between. Germline values: CDR1 MGHRA, CDR2 YSYEKL. The CDR3 totals 17 residues. One entry per CDR3 protein results from TCRdb running MiXCR on the RT-PCR reads. The table has over 450,000 distinct CDR3 sequences, roughly 13% seen once. These data belong to a study of response to subunit inactivated influenza vaccine. Broader study findings: Authors proposed each seasonal influenza vaccination draws in few new T cells.

This clonotype was obtained from a man aged 50 or older who received an inactivated influenza vaccine. The chain employs TRBV4-1 and TRBJ2-1, with D possibly being TRBD2 (6 bases). The input for sequencing was PBMCs from blood, taken more than 35 days after vaccination. CDR3 nucleotides: TGCGCCAGCAGCCGGAGGGGCTCCCCGGGGTCCTACAATGAGCAGTTCTTC. Encoded protein: CASSRRGSPGSYNEQFF.